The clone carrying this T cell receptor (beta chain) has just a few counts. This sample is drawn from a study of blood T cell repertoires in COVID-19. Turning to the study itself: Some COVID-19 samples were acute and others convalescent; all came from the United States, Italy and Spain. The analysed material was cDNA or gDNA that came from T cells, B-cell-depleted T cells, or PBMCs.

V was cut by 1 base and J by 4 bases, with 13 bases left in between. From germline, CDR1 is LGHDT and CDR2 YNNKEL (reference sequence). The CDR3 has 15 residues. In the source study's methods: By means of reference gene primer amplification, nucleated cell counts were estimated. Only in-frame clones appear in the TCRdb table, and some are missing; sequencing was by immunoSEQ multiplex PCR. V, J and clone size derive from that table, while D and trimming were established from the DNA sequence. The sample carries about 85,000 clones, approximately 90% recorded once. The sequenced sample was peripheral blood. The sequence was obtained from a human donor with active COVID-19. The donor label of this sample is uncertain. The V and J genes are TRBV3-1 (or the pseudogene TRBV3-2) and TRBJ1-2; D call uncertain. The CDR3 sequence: CASSQGIGRGYGYTF. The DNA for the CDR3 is TGTGCCAGCAGCCAAGGTATCGGCCGGGGCTATGGCTACACCTTC.